These T cell receptor beta chains were read from a single sample in a study of Graves' ophthalmopathy and Graves' hyperthyroidism. TCRdb re-called the multiplex PCR reads through MiXCR, storing one row per CDR3 protein. The sample consists of a few hundred thousand distinct CDR3 sequences, less than 45% of them appearing once. Specimen: peripheral blood or thyroid tissue (not recorded which). Receptors originate from an adult man with Graves' hyperthyroidism. CDR3s include the opening cysteine and the closing phenylalanine or tryptophan. D genes are given only for firm matches. Size values are once, few and many counts, or a class for expanded clones, and some rows have none.

>TRBJ1-3|few|TRBV20-1|.
CSASKPDWTGRSKIPGNTIYF
TGCAGTGCTAGTAAGCCGGATTGGACCGGCCGGTCTAAAATCCCTGGAAACACCATATATTTT
>TRBJ1-4|once|TRBV20-1|TRBD1
CSARHLGQGDEKLFF
TGCAGTGCTAGACACCTCGGACAGGGGGATGAAAAACTGTTTTTT
>TRBJ1-1|many|TRBV19|.
CASWDLNTEAFF
TGTGCCAGTTGGGACTTGAACACTGAAGCTTTCTTT
>TRBJ1-4|.|TRBV6-2/TRBV6-3|.
CASSQDATNEKLFF
TGTGCCAGCAGTCAGGATGCAACTAATGAAAAACTGTTTTTT
>TRBJ2-7|.|TRBV7-8|TRBD1
CASSPDPAGGSLYEQYF
TGTGCCAGCAGCCCGGACCCCGCAGGGGGCTCTCTCTACGAGCAGTACTTC
>TRBJ2-5|.|TRBV24-1|.
CATSDPGGRQETQYF
TGTGCCACCAGTGACCCGGGGGGCAGACAAGAGACCCAGTACTTC
>TRBJ2-5|.|TRBV2|TRBD2
CASSDGLAGGTETQYF
TGTGCCAGCAGTGACGGACTAGCGGGAGGGACAGAGACCCAGTACTTC
>TRBJ2-7|many|TRBV29-1|TRBD1
CSVIGGEDYEQYF
TGCAGCGTGATAGGGGGCGAGGACTACGAGCAGTACTTC
>TRBJ2-7|.|TRBV10-3|.
CAIRGGTDSYEQYF
TGTGCCATCAGGGGGGGGACAGATTCCTACGAGCAGTACTTC
>TRBJ2-2|.|TRBV19|TRBD1
CASSITGGTNTGELFF
TGTGCCAGTAGTATTACAGGGGGCACGAACACCGGGGAGCTGTTTTTT
>TRBJ2-7|.|TRBV29-1|TRBD1
CSVASSGQETYEQYF
TGCAGCGTGGCCAGCTCAGGACAGGAAACCTACGAGCAGTACTTC
>TRBJ1-2|once|TRBV12-3/TRBV12-4|.
CASSPRGGLGYGYTF
TGTGCCAGCAGTCCCCGTGGGGGGCTGGGCTATGGCTACACCTTC
>TRBJ1-4|many|TRBV2|.
CASLGGQSTNEKLFF
TGTGCCAGCTTGGGTGGACAGTCAACTAATGAAAAACTGTTTTTT
>TRBJ1-1|few|TRBV2|.
CASSPSRQVQSTEAFF
TGTGCCAGCTCACCATCGAGACAGGTCCAGTCCACTGAAGCTTTCTTT
>TRBJ2-6|.|TRBV5-4|.
CASSLPGSSGANVLTF
TGTGCCAGCAGCTTACCGGGGAGCTCTGGGGCCAACGTCCTGACTTTC
>TRBJ2-7|many|TRBV7-9|TRBD2
CASSLAGRGGREQYF
TGTGCCAGCAGCTTAGCGGGGCGGGGGGGCCGCGAGCAGTACTTC
>TRBJ1-6|many|TRBV12-3/TRBV12-4|.
CASSLGVRGNSPLHF
TGTGCCAGCAGTTTAGGCGTCAGGGGAAATTCACCCCTCCACTTT
>TRBJ2-6|.|TRBV7-9|.
CATSGSGANVLTF
TGTGCCACCTCGGGGTCTGGGGCCAACGTCCTGACTTTC
>TRBJ1-2|.|TRBV7-8|TRBD1
CASSWGQGFYGYTF
TGTGCCAGCAGCTGGGGACAGGGGTTCTATGGCTACACCTTC
>TRBJ1-5|many|TRBV19|.
CASTYRRTEGQPQHF
TGTGCCAGTACCTATAGACGGACAGAGGGTCAGCCCCAGCATTTT
>TRBJ2-2|.|TRBV7-9|.
CASRKGSGVDTGELFF
TGTGCCAGCAGGAAAGGATCAGGGGTCGACACCGGGGAGCTGTTTTTT
>TRBJ2-2|many|TRBV2|TRBD2
CASSPGLAPGELFF
TGTGCCAGCAGTCCGGGACTAGCCCCCGGGGAGCTGTTTTTT
>TRBJ2-3|few|TRBV20-1|TRBD2
CSAPPSGSEATQYF
TGCAGTGCTCCTCCCAGCGGGAGCGAGGCTACGCAGTATTTT
>TRBJ1-1|.|TRBV28|TRBD1
CASTGTGGGTEAFF
TGTGCCAGCACGGGGACAGGGGGCGGCACTGAAGCTTTCTTT
>TRBJ1-2|many|TRBV28|TRBD1
CASSDRVGNYGYTF
TGTGCCAGCAGTGACAGGGTCGGAAACTATGGCTACACCTTC
>TRBJ1-6|.|TRBV25-1|.
CASSELGLGVNSPLHF
TGTGCCAGCAGTGAATTAGGGCTCGGTGTTAATTCACCCCTCCACTTT